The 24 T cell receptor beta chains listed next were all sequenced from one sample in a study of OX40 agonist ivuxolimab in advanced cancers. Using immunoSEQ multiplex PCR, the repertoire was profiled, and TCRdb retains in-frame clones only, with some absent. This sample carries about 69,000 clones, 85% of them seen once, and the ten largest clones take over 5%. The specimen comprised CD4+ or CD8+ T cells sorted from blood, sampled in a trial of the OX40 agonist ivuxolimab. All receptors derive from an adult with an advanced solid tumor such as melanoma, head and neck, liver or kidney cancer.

Here the CDR3 DNA reads TGCGCCAGCAGCTTGACCGGGGCTAATGAAAAACTGTTTTTT. Amino acids: CASSLTGANEKLFF. The gene calls are TRBV5-1 and TRBJ1-4; D uncertain. This CDR3 spans 14 amino acids. V shed 1 base and J shed 3 bases, with 7 bases lying between them. From germline, CDR1 is SGHRS and CDR2 YFSETQ.

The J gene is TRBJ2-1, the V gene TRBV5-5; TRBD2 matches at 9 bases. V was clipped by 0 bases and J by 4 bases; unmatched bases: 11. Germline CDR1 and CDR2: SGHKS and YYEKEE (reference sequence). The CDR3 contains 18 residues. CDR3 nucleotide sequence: TGTGCCAGCAGCTTGGTATGGGCTAGCGGGGAACAATACAATGAGCAGTTCTTC. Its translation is CASSLVWASGEQYNEQFF.

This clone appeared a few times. The CDR3 bases are TGCGCCAGCAGCATAGCGGGGGGCTACTACAATGAGCAGTTCTTC. Translated: CASSIAGGYYNEQFF. The gene calls are TRBV5-1 and TRBJ2-1; 10 nucleotides agree with TRBD2. This CDR3 is built from 15 residues. The V and J ends lost 4 bases and 3 bases, in that order; junction bases with no gene match: 4. In germline, CDR1 is SGHRS, CDR2 YFSETQ.

The CDR3 bases are TGTGCCTGGAGTGTACCCAGGGGAGGTCAGCCCCAGCATTTT. It is translated as CAWSVPRGGQPQHF. The chain links TRBV30 to TRBJ1-5; a possible D gene is TRBD1 (6 bases). The germline V and J ends were trimmed by 0 bases and 6 bases, with 12 bases remaining between them. This CDR3 has 14 residues. Germline V gives CDR1 GTSNPN, CDR2 SVGIG (reference sequence).

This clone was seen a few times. The chain's CDR3 is CASSVATSTDTQYF. As DNA, the CDR3 is TGTGCCAGCAGCGTAGCTACTAGCACAGATACGCAGTATTTT. The J gene is TRBJ2-3, the V gene TRBV9; D unclear. Germline assignment: CDR1 SGDLS and CDR2 YYNGEE. The CDR3 consists of 14 residues. Trimming cost V 0 bases and J 0 bases, with 5 bases left between them.

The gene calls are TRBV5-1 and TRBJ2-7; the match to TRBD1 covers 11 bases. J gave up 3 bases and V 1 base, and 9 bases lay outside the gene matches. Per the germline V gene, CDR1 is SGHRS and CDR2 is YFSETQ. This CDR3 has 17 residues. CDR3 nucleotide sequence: TGCGCCAGCAGCTTGTTACAAACCGGGACAGGGGGCTACGAGCAGTACTTC. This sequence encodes CASSLLQTGTGGYEQYF.

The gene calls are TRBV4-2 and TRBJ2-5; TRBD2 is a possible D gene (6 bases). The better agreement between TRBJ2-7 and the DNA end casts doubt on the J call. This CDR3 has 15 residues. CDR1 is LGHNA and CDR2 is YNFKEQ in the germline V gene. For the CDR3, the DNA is TGTGCCAGCAGCCAAGATGGCCGGGGAGGTACCGAGCAGTACTTC. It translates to CASSQDGRGGTEQYF.

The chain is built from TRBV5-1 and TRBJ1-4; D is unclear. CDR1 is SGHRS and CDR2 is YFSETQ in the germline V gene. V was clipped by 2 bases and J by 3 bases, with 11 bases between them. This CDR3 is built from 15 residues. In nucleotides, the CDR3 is TGCGCCAGCAGCTTACAGCAACCTTCTAATGAAAAACTGTTTTTT. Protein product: CASSLQQPSNEKLFF.

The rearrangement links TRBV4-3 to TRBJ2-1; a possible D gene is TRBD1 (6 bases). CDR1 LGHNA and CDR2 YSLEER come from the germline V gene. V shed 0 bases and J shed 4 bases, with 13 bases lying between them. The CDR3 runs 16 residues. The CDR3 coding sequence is TGCGCCAGCAGCCAAGAGCTCCAGGGGTCGTACAATGAGCAGTTCTTC. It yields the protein CASSQELQGSYNEQFF.

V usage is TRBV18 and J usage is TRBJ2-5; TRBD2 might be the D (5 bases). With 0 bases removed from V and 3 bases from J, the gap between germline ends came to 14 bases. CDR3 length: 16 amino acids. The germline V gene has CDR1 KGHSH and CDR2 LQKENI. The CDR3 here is CASSPPVRDQEETQYF. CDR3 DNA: TGTGCCAGCTCACCACCGGTACGGGATCAGGAAGAGACCCAGTACTTC. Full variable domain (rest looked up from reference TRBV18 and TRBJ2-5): NAGVMQNPRHLVRRRGQEARLRCSPMKGHSHVYWYRQLPEEGLKFMVYLQKENIIDESGMPKERFSAEFPKEGPSILRIQQVVRGDSAAYFCASSPPVRDQEETQYFGPGTRLLVL.

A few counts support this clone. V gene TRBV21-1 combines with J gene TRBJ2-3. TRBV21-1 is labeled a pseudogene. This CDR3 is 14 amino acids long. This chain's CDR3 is CASGSGDPPDTQYF. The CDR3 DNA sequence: TGTGCCAGCGGATCCGGGGACCCACCAGATACGCAGTATTTT.

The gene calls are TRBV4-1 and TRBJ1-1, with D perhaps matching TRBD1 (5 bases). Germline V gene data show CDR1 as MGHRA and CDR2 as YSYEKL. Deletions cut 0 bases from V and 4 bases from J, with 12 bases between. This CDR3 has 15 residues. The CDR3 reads CASSQDLSGTTEAFF. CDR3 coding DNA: TGCGCCAGCAGCCAAGATCTATCGGGGACCACTGAAGCTTTCTTT.

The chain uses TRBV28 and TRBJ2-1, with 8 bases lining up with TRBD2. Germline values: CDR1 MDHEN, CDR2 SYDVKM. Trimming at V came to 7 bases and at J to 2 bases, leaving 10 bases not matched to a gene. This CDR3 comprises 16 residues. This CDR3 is CASTAAGVSAYNEQFF. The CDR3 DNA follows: TGTGCCAGCACCGCAGCGGGGGTAAGCGCCTACAATGAGCAGTTCTTC.

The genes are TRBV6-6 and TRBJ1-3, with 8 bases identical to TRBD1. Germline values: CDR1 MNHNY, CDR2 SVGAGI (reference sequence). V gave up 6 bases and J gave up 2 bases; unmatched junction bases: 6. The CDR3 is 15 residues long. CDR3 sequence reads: CASRPSDRAGNTIYF. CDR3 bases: TGTGCCAGCAGGCCTTCGGACAGGGCTGGAAACACCATATATTTT.

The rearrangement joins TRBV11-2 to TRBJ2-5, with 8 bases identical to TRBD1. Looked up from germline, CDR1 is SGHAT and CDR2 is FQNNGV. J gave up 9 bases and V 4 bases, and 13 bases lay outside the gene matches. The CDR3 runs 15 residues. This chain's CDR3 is CASSSIGTGVGPQYF. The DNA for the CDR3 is TGTGCCAGCAGCTCAATAGGGACAGGAGTCGGGCCCCAGTACTTC.

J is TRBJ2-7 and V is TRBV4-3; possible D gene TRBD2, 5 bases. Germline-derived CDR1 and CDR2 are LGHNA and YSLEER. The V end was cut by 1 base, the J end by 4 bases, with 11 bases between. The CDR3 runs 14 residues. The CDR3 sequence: CASSQGTGRYEQYF. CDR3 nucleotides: TGCGCCAGCAGCCAAGGGACGGGAAGATACGAGCAGTACTTC.

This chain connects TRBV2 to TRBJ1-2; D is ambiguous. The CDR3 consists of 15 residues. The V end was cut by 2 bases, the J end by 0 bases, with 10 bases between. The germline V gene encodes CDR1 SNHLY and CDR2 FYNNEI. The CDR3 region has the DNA TGTGCCAGCAGTGAAAGGAGGGAACCTAACTATGGCTACACCTTC. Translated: CASSERREPNYGYTF.

As DNA, the CDR3 is TGTGCCAGCAGTGCCAGCCCAAGCTCCTACGAGCAGTACTTC. Protein product: CASSASPSSYEQYF. The chain employs TRBV27 and TRBJ2-7; no reliable D call. The germline V gene encodes CDR1 MNHEY and CDR2 SMNVEV (reference sequence). The CDR3 covers 14 residues. V was shortened by 5 bases and J by 0 bases, with 11 bases between the two germline ends.

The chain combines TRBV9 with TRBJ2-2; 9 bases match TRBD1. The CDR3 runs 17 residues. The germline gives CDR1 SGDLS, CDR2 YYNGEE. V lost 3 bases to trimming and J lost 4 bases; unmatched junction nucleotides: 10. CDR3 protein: CASSAHSGTGSTGELFF. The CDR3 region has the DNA TGTGCCAGCAGCGCCCACTCCGGGACAGGGAGCACCGGGGAGCTGTTTTTT. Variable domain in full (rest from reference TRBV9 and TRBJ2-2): DSGVTQTPKHLITATGQRVTLRCSPRSGDLSVYWYQQSLDQGLQFLIQYYNGEERAKGNILERFSAQQFPDLHSELNLSSLELGDSALYFCASSAHSGTGSTGELFFGEGSRLTVL.

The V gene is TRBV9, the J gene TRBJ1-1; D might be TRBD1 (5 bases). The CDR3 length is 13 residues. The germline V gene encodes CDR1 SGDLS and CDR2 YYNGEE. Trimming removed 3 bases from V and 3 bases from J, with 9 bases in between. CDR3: CASSAGGYTEAFF. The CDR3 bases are TGTGCCAGCAGCGCCGGGGGTTACACTGAAGCTTTCTTT. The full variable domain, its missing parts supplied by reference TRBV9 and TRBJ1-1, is DSGVTQTPKHLITATGQRVTLRCSPRSGDLSVYWYQQSLDQGLQFLIQYYNGEERAKGNILERFSAQQFPDLHSELNLSSLELGDSALYFCASSAGGYTEAFFGQGTRLTVV.

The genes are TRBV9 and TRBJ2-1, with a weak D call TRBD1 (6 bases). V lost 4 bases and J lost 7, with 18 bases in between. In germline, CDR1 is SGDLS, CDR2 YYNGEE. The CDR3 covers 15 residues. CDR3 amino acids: CASSPQVGGWNEQFF. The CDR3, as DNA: TGTGCCAGCAGCCCCCAGGTAGGGGGATGGAATGAGCAGTTCTTC.

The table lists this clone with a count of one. CDR3: CASLRTGSNQPQHF. As DNA, the CDR3 is TGTGCCAGTCTTAGGACAGGGAGCAATCAGCCCCAGCATTTT. The chain joins TRBV6-1 to TRBJ1-5, with 8 positions matching TRBD1. The CDR3 is 14 residues long. Trimming cost V 9 bases and J 1 base; bases outside gene matches: 5. CDR1 is MNHNS, CDR2 SASEGT, per germline.

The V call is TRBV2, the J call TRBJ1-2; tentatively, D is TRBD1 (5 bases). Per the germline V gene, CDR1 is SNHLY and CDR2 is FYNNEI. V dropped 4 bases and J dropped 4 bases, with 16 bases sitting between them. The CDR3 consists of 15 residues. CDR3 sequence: CASSAEGQKGYGYTF. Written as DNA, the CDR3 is TGTGCCAGCAGTGCAGAGGGGCAAAAGGGCTATGGCTACACCTTC.

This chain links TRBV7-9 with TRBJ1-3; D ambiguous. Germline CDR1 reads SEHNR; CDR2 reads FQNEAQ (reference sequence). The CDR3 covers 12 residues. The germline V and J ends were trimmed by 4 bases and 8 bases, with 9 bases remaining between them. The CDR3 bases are TGTGCCAGCAGCTCCTGGCTAGACACCATATATTTT. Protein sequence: CASSSWLDTIYF.